The entry below gives a single TCR beta chain sequence along with its context. The antigen is not known. At the DNA level, this CDR3 is encoded by other sequences in the same sample as well. This sample stems from a study of Ad26.COV2.S vaccination and SARS-CoV-2 variants. The germline CDR1 and CDR2 sequences are SEHNR and FQNEAQ (reference sequence). Trimming left V 5 bases short and J 8 bases short, with 9 bases between. The CDR3 is 11 amino acids. Using immunoSEQ multiplex PCR, the repertoire was profiled, and TCRdb retains in-frame clones only, with some absent. The sample has more than 85,000 clones; 60% to 85% are singletons. Study results and caveats: Reportedly, spike-specific CD8+ and CD4+ T cell responses achieved substantial breadth once vaccination had taken place. The placebo group had lower spike-specific TCR breadth than the vaccine recipients did. Analyses of TCR breadth and depth may have underestimated total T cell responses.

The chain couples TRBV7-9 to TRBJ1-1; a weak D match, TRBD1 (6 bases). The TCR comes from a human donor who had recovered from COVID-19. Sequences were derived from peripheral blood, sampled after recovery from COVID-19. CDR3: CASSVGTEAFF. The DNA of the CDR3 is TGTGCCAGCAGCGTCGGGACAGAAGCTTTCTTT.